The TCR beta chain under discussion was sequenced for a study of T cell changes during pregnancy in multiple sclerosis. The V gene's germline CDR1 is LNHDA and CDR2 SQIVND (reference sequence). CDR3 length equals 13 residues. Trimming removed 4 bases from V and 5 bases from J, with 9 bases in between. Sequenced by immunoSEQ multiplex PCR; TCRdb stores in-frame clones only, minus some. The sample contains fewer than 35,000 clones, 90% of which appear only once. This receptor was identified in a female donor in good health, enrolled as a control in a pregnancy study. The chain is built from TRBV19 and TRBJ2-1; TRBD2 might be the D (6 bases). The starting material was CD4+ T cells from peripheral blood mononuclear cells, obtained in the third trimester of pregnancy. Here the CDR3 reads CASSTTSHNEQFF. The CDR3 DNA is TGTGCCAGTAGTACGACTAGTCACAATGAGCAGTTCTTC.